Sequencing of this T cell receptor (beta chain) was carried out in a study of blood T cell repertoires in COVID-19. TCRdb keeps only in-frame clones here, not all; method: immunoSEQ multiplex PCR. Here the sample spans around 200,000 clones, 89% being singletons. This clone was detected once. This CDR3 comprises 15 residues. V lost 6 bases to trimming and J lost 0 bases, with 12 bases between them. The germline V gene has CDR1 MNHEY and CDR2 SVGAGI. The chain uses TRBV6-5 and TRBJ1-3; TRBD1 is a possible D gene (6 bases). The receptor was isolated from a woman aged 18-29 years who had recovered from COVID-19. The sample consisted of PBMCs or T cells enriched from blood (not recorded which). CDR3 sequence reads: CASRGAGHSGNTIYF. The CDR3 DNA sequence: TGTGCCAGCAGGGGGGCAGGTCACTCTGGAAACACCATATATTTT.